This is a list of T cell receptor beta chains from one sample in a study of PD-L1 blockade in urothelial cancer. This table comes from immunoSEQ multiplex PCR, and its TCRdb copy is limited to in-frame clones, with some not included. The sample holds 30,000 to 40,000 clones, approximately 90% seen once. Sequencing was performed on PBMCs, taken around atezolizumab (anti-PD-L1) treatment. These receptors all stem from a woman in her sixties or seventies with urothelial cancer. Both conserved end residues are part of each CDR3. D genes are given only for firm matches. Rows may omit the clone size; those that give it use once, few, many or a size class.

j_call clone_size v_call d_call cdr3_nt cdr3_aa
TRBJ1-5 medium-sized TRBV6-5 - TGTGCCAGCAGTCGAGCTCGACAGTCAAATCAGCCCCAGCATTTT CASSRARQSNQPQHF
TRBJ2-5 - TRBV11-3 TRBD2 TGTGCCAGCAGCCATTACGGGACTAACGAACAAGAGACCCAGTACTTC CASSHYGTNEQETQYF
TRBJ2-7 - TRBV28 TRBD2 TGTGCCAGCAGGCAGAATAGCGGGAGCTCCTACGAGCAGTACTTC CASRQNSGSSYEQYF
TRBJ1-1 - TRBV27 TRBD1 TGTGCCAGCAGTTCCAGGACAGGGTTGAACACTGAAGCTTTCTTT CASSSRTGLNTEAFF
TRBJ1-1 - TRBV27 - TGTGCCAGCAGTGTGGGGCGGACGAACACTGAAGCTTTCTTT CASSVGRTNTEAFF
TRBJ1-1 once TRBV18 TRBD1 TGTGCCAGCTCGACAGGGGGGGGAAACACTGAAGCTTTCTTT CASSTGGGNTEAFF
TRBJ2-3 - TRBV5-1 TRBD2 TGCGCCAGCAGCTTAAGTGGCGGCGGGAGGGGCACAGATACGCAGTATTTT CASSLSGGGRGTDTQYF
TRBJ2-7 few TRBV18 - TGTGCCAGCTCACCTAACTACGAGCAGTACTTC CASSPNYEQYF
TRBJ1-2 - TRBV7-3 TRBD1 TGTGCCAGCAGCTTGGGACAGGGGGGGGCCTATGGCTACACCTTC CASSLGQGGAYGYTF
TRBJ2-5 - TRBV5-5 - TGTGCCAGCATCCCAACGGGATCCGGACACCAAGAGACCCAGTACTTC CASIPTGSGHQETQYF
TRBJ2-3 - TRBV9 - TGTGCCAGCAGCGCTAGACGGGCGGGTGCGGCAGATACGCAGTATTTT CASSARRAGAADTQYF
TRBJ2-3 - TRBV2 - TGTGCCAGCGGACAGACCCCAGATACGCAGTATTTT CASGQTPDTQYF
TRBJ2-5 - TRBV5-1 TRBD1 TGCGCCAGCAGCTTGATGCCGACAGGGGGGAGGAAAGAGACCCAGTACTTC CASSLMPTGGRKETQYF
TRBJ2-7 - TRBV4-3 - TGCGCCAGCAGCTCCGGAAGAGGGTCCACCTACGAGCAGTACTTC CASSSGRGSTYEQYF
TRBJ1-2 - TRBV6-5 TRBD1 TGTGCCAGCAGTTATGGGACAGGGGGGTATGGCTACACCTTC CASSYGTGGYGYTF
TRBJ2-1 - TRBV7-6 - TGTGCCAGCAGCTTTTCGACTTCGTACAATGAGCAGTTCTTC CASSFSTSYNEQFF
TRBJ2-3 - TRBV4-1 - TGCGCCAGCAGCCAAGTTGAAGCGAGGAATACGCAGTATTTT CASSQVEARNTQYF
TRBJ1-2 - TRBV7-2 - TGTGCCAGCAGCTTAGTTTACAGGGTGAACTATGGCTACACCTTC CASSLVYRVNYGYTF
TRBJ2-5 - TRBV27 - TGTGCCAGCAGTTTAGGGGGGAGCTACGGAGAGACCCAGTACTTC CASSLGGSYGETQYF
TRBJ2-5 once TRBV5-1 - TGCGCCAGCAGCTTGGGTCTTCTCGAGACCCAGTACTTC CASSLGLLETQYF
TRBJ1-1 once TRBV28 TRBD1 TGTGCCAGCAGTTCCGGACAGGGTGACACTGAAGCTTTCTTT CASSSGQGDTEAFF
TRBJ2-2 - TRBV15 TRBD2 TGTGCCACCAGCATAGCGGGACTAAACACCGGGGAGCTGTTTTTT CATSIAGLNTGELFF
TRBJ2-5 - TRBV7-6 TRBD2 TGTGCCAGCAGCCGACCAGCGGGACCTAAAGAGACCCAGTACTTC CASSRPAGPKETQYF
TRBJ1-4 - TRBV7-7 TRBD1 TGTGCCAGCAGCCCTGACAGGGATTCTGGAAAACTGTTTTTT CASSPDRDSGKLFF
TRBJ2-7 - TRBV12-5 - TGTGCTAGTGGCGAAGGACTGACGTCCTACGAGCAGTACTTC CASGEGLTSYEQYF
TRBJ1-4 - TRBV5-4 - TGTGCCAGCAGCTTCTCAGGGTTTGATAATGAAAAACTGTTTTTT CASSFSGFDNEKLFF
TRBJ2-3 - TRBV29-1 - TGCAGCGTTGACCCAATAGGCGGAGATACGCAGTATTTT CSVDPIGGDTQYF
TRBJ2-7 once TRBV6-1 TRBD1 TGTGCCAGCAGTGAAGCGCTGGGGACAGGGGGCGGCGAGCAGTACTTC CASSEALGTGGGEQYF
TRBJ2-7 - TRBV19 TRBD2 TGTGCCAGTAGTATATGGACTAGCGGGAGAGTGGTCTACGAGCAGTACTTC CASSIWTSGRVVYEQYF
TRBJ2-1 - TRBV28 - TGTGCCAGCAGTTTGGGCCGACTAGTTCCTTTGTCCTACAATGAGCAGTTCTTC CASSLGRLVPLSYNEQFF
TRBJ2-1 - TRBV7-8 TRBD2 TGTGCCAGCAACTCGAGCGGGAGGGCCGGCAATGAGCAGTTCTTC CASNSSGRAGNEQFF
TRBJ1-4 - TRBV7-2 TRBD1 TGTGCCAGCAGTTTAGACAGGGGGGATGAAAAACTGTTTTTT CASSLDRGDEKLFF
TRBJ2-1 - TRBV7-3 TRBD2 TGTGCCAGCAGCTTAGCGGGAGGGCCGGTAGGTGTGTTCTTC CASSLAGGPVGVFF
TRBJ2-5 - TRBV5-5 TRBD1 TGTGCCAGCAGCTTGGGGACAGGGGCGCAAGAGACCCAGTACTTC CASSLGTGAQETQYF
TRBJ2-5 - TRBV4-1 TRBD2 TGCGCCAGCAGCCCCAACATTGCGGGAGGGGGGGAGACCCAGTACTTC CASSPNIAGGGETQYF
TRBJ1-1 - TRBV5-1 TRBD1 TGCGCCAGCAGCGTTGACAGGGTCCAAGCTGAAGCTTTCTTT CASSVDRVQAEAFF
TRBJ1-1 - TRBV10-3 - TGTGCCATCAGTGAGGGTCGGGACTACACTGAAGCTTTCTTT CAISEGRDYTEAFF
TRBJ2-5 - TRBV18 TRBD2 TGTGCCAGCTCACCACGAGCGGGAGGGCAAGAGACCCAGTACTTC CASSPRAGGQETQYF
TRBJ2-7 once TRBV19 TRBD1 TGTGCCAGTAGTATAGGACAGGGCCGGGAGCAGTACTTC CASSIGQGREQYF
TRBJ2-7 - TRBV2 - TGTGCCAGCAGTGGTCAGGCCTACGAGCAGTACTTC CASSGQAYEQYF
TRBJ2-7 - TRBV29-1 TRBD1 TGCAGCGTTGGGTTGGGGACAGGGGCCTACGAGCAGTACTTC CSVGLGTGAYEQYF
TRBJ1-1 - TRBV5-1 - TGCGCCAGCAGCCCACAGGGTGGTGGCACTGAAGCTTTCTTT CASSPQGGGTEAFF
TRBJ2-1 - TRBV28 - TGTGCCAGCAGTGGGAGAATTTCCTACAATGAGCAGTTCTTC CASSGRISYNEQFF
TRBJ2-2 - TRBV28 TRBD1 TGTGCCAGCAGGCGGACAGGCGCGAACACCGGGGAGCTGTTTTTT CASRRTGANTGELFF
TRBJ2-3 once TRBV21-1 - TGTGCCAGCAGCAAAGCCGGTCCTAGCGGTAACACAGATACGCAGTATTTT CASSKAGPSGNTDTQYF
TRBJ2-7 - TRBV5-1 TRBD1 TGCGCCAGCAGCGGTACAGGGGGCGCAAGGTCCTACGAGCAGTACTTC CASSGTGGARSYEQYF
TRBJ2-1 - TRBV19 TRBD2 TGTGCCAGTAGGCCACTAGCGGGAGGGCTCGGCAATGAGCAGTTCTTC CASRPLAGGLGNEQFF
TRBJ2-7 - TRBV28 TRBD2 TGTGCCAGCAGTTCTCGGGGACTAGCGGAAAGATACGAGCAGTACTTC CASSSRGLAERYEQYF
TRBJ2-5 - TRBV5-1 TRBD2 TGCGCCAGCAGCGTTACTAGCGGTCAAGAGACCCAGTACTTC CASSVTSGQETQYF
TRBJ2-1 - TRBV28 - TGTGCCAGCAGCTTGGGGGCAGCCACAGGAACGAGCTCCTACAATGAGCAGTTCTTC CASSLGAATGTSSYNEQFF
TRBJ2-1 - TRBV4-2 - TGTGCCAGCAGCCAAGATTCTACCGTGTTTGCCAATGAGCAGTTCTTC CASSQDSTVFANEQFF